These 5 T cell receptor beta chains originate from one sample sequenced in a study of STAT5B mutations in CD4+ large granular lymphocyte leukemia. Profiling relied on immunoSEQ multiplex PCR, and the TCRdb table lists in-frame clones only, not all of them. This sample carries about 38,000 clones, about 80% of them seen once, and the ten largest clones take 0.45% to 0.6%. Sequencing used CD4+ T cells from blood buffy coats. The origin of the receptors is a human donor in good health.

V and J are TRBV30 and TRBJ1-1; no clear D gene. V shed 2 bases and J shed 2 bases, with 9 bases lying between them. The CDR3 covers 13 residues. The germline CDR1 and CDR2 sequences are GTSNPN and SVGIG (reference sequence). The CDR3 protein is CAWSPLVNTEAFF. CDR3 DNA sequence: TGTGCCTGGAGTCCCCTGGTCAACACTGAAGCTTTCTTT.

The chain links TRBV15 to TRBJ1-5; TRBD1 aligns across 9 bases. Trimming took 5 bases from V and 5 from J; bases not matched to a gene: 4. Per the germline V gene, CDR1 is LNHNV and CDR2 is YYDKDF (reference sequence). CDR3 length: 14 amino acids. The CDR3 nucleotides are TGTGCCACCAGCGGGACAGGGCCGGATCAGCCCCAGCATTTT. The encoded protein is CATSGTGPDQPQHF. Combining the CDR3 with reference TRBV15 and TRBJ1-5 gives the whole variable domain DAMVIQNPRYQVTQFGKPVTLSCSQTLNHNVMYWYQQKSSQAPKLLFHYYDKDFNNEADTPDNFQSRRPNTSFCFLDIRSPGLGDTAMYLCATSGTGPDQPQHFGDGTRLSIL.

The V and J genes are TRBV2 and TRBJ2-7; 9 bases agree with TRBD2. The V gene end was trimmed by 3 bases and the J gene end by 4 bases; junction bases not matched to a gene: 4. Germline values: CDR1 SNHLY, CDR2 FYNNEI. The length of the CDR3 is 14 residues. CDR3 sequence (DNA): TGTGCCAGCAGTGATGCGGGGGGGTTTTACGAGCAGTACTTC. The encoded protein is CASSDAGGFYEQYF.

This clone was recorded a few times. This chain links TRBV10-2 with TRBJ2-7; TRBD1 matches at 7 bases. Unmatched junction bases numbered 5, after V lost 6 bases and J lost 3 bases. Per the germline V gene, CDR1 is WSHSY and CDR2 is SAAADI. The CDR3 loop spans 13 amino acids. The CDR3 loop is CASSRDSDYEQYF. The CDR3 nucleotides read TGCGCCAGCAGCCGGGACAGCGACTACGAGCAGTACTTC.

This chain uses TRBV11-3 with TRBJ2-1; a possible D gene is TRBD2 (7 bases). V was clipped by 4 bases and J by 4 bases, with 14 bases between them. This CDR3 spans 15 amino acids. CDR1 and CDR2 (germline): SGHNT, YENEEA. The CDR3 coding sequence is TGTGCCAGCAGCTCAGGAGGGGGGGGTTACAATGAGCAGTTCTTC. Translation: CASSSGGGGYNEQFF.